Described below is a single T cell receptor (beta chain) sequence and its context. The data are from a study of blood T cell repertoires in COVID-19. Study-level background: Whether acute or convalescent, the COVID-19 samples came from the United States, Italy and Spain.

Per the authors' pipeline: By means of reference gene primer amplification, nucleated cell counts were estimated. Profiling relied on immunoSEQ multiplex PCR, and the TCRdb table lists in-frame clones only, not all of them. Clone size and the V and J calls come from that table; the DNA yielded D and trimming. The sample consists of 90,000 or so clones, more than 75% of them appearing once. The TCR sequence derives from a human donor in a cohort sampled during active COVID-19. The sequenced sample was peripheral blood.

The CDR3 nucleotides read TGTGCCAGTGCCCCGGACAGGAATCAGCCCCAGCATTTT. The encoded protein is CASAPDRNQPQHF. This chain uses TRBV6-5 with TRBJ1-5, with TRBD1 identical over 7 bases. The junction had 6 bases not matched to a gene; V was cut back by 9 bases and J by 4 bases. The CDR3 is 13 residues long. CDR1 and CDR2 from the germline V gene are MNHEY and SVGAGI.